This TCR beta chain was captured in a study of CD8 T cells in ankylosing spondylitis. The CDR3 covers 13 residues. V lost 3 bases and J lost 1, with 7 bases in between. Germline V gives CDR1 SGHVS, CDR2 FNYEAQ. This clonotype was counted many times. Using its own MiXCR run on the 5' RACE reads, TCRdb lists one record per CDR3 protein. The repertoire holds some 240,000 distinct CDR3 sequences, around 9.1% seen once, with approximately 6.2% in the top ten. The sequence was collected from a male donor with ankylosing spondylitis or in good health (not recorded which). The sequencing input was blood, either unsorted or a sorted T cell fraction (not recorded which). This sequence joins TRBV7-6 and TRBJ2-7; no clear D. The CDR3 region has the DNA TGTGCCAGCAGCTTGCAGGAGTCCTACGAGCAGTACTTC. It encodes CASSLQESYEQYF.